The sequence of this T cell receptor beta chain was determined in a study of T cell repertoires in cytomegalovirus infection. Turning to the study itself: In public TCR beta signatures, there were indications of both CMV infection and matching HLA type.

There are a few counts of this clonotype. The target antigen is unknown. A single record per CDR3 protein comes from TCRdb applying MiXCR to the reads. The sample carries some 130,000 distinct CDR3 sequences, about 10% recorded once. This CDR3 is built from 13 residues. Per germline, CDR1 SGHTA and CDR2 FQGNSA. V shed 5 bases and J shed 4 bases, with 12 bases lying between them. Notes on the study in general: What dominated the ex vivo response were HLA-C-restricted CMV-specific TCR beta clonotypes. The cumulative frequency of public TCR beta families identified carriers of CMV plus the relevant HLA.

The sample was PBMCs. This receptor was taken from a human donor in good health (CMV status not recorded). Some clones in this sample may be carry-over from other donors' samples. This chain joins TRBV7-2 and TRBJ2-7, with unresolved D. The CDR3 bases are TGTGCCAGCAGCCGAGATTGGGGATACGAGCAGTACTTC. This encodes CASSRDWGYEQYF.